This T cell receptor (beta chain) was profiled in a study of blood T cell repertoires in COVID-19 (dated by TCRdb to the early 2020s). For the study in its entirety: Samples covering the acute and convalescent phases of COVID-19 were provided by collaborators in the United States, Italy and Spain. The prospective study material was composed of cDNA or gDNA derived from T cells, B-cell-depleted T cells, or PBMCs. Deeply sampled blood TCRbeta repertoires from subjects exposed to, actively infected with, or recovered from COVID-19 were included in the dataset. The repertoires were made available in a free public database intended to serve as a resource for research on the immune response to SARS-CoV-2. The samples were drawn from two sources: the first 160 participants of the ongoing ImmuneRACE study, and 1,000 to 1,500 subjects contributed by 6 global collaborators. Sample metadata almost always included a de-identified subject ID, COVID-19 status, age in years and sex. HLA class I and class II types, where available, came from metadata supplied by the sample provider rather than from assay-based typing.

The study at large found these results: The amount of clinical and demographic metadata varied by source and participant and was provided uncurated.

Collaborating institutions collected whole blood in K2EDTA tubes following their own protocols. For TCRbeta analysis, collaborators shipped samples as frozen whole blood, isolated PBMCs, or DNA extracted from either of those sample types. TCRbeta CDR3 regions were amplified from genomic DNA by means of the immunoSEQ Assay, a bias-controlled multiplex PCR. The study's processing was this. The number of nucleated cells in each sample was estimated by amplification of reference gene primers within the assay. To quantify the absolute abundance of each unique TCRbeta CDR3 rearrangement, sequence reads were collapsed and filtered. For each sample, productive Simpson clonality was calculated as the square root of Simpson's diversity index over productive rearrangements. TCRdb's version of the immuneACCESS table is confined to in-frame rearrangements and falls short of the full clone set. An unresolved V gene accounts for under half of the shortfall where checked; the remainder is of unknown origin. That table is the source of V, J and clone size, and D and trimming were worked out from the DNA. Within this sample are 35,000 to 40,000 clones, with 90% of them counted one time only. Of the sample, 25% falls within the top ten clones.

The CDR3 sequence holds 17 residues, the cysteine and phenylalanine included. This entry keeps only the CDR3 DNA: 51 bases, framed from base 1. V is pruned by 5 bases and J by 7 bases, leaving 19 bases of the junction without a gene match. Sequences MGHDK (CDR1) and SYGVNS (CDR2) are obtained from the germline V gene. Comments on this clone: Its antigen remains undetermined. Within one base of it there is no much larger clone, and no base qualities were kept.

The chain is assembled from TRBV25-1 and TRBJ2-7; 8 bases in the junction line up with TRBD1. The clonotype comes from a man aged 60-69 years with active or convalescent COVID-19. The sequenced sample consisted of peripheral blood. Here is the DNA: TGTGCCAGCAGTTCGGCGTTCAGGGGGCTCCGAGGGGGAGAGCAGTACTTC. It codes for CASSSAFRGLRGGEQYF.